These 6 T cell receptor beta chains originate from one sample sequenced in a study of long-term antiretroviral therapy in people with HIV. The assay, immunoSEQ v3.0, was run at survey level. The method was immunoSEQ multiplex PCR; TCRdb's version includes in-frame clones alone and lacks a portion of them. The data contain tens of thousands of clones, almost 85% of them singletons. The specimen comprised unsorted PBMCs, sampled roughly 3.3 years after starting antiretroviral therapy. All receptors derive from a man in his late teens or twenties with HIV.

The chain links TRBV5-1 to TRBJ2-7, with 8 bases that match TRBD1. CDR1 and CDR2 from the germline V gene are SGHRS and YFSETQ. CDR3 size: 15 residues. V lost 4 bases, J lost 3 bases, and 9 bases stayed unmatched. The CDR3 DNA reads as TGCGCCAGCAGCCCCTGGACAGGGTTTCGCTACGAGCAGTACTTC. Amino acid sequence: CASSPWTGFRYEQYF.

This sequence joins TRBV27 and TRBJ1-2, with 10 bases lining up with TRBD1. The CDR3 totals 14 residues. Per the germline V gene, CDR1 is MNHEY and CDR2 is SMNVEV (reference sequence). J gave up 3 bases and V 6 bases, and 4 bases lay outside the gene matches. CDR3 DNA sequence: TGTGCCAGCAGAAGGACAGGGGGGGACTATGGCTACACCTTC. Its protein is CASRRTGGDYGYTF.

CDR3 loop: CASSPGLAGTGELFF. In DNA form, the CDR3 reads TGTGCCAGCAGCCCTGGGCTAGCAGGCACCGGGGAGCTGTTTTTT. The chain recombines TRBV7-9 with TRBJ2-2; D perhaps matches TRBD2 (5 bases). Trimming left V 5 bases short and J 4 bases short, with 14 bases between. The CDR3 runs to 15 residues. Germline CDR1 is SEHNR and CDR2 is FQNEAQ (reference sequence).

This clone came up a few times. The chain recombines TRBV4-1 with TRBJ2-7; 8 bases are a match to TRBD1. This CDR3 is 14 amino acids long. The V gene end was trimmed by 5 bases and the J gene end by 2 bases; junction bases not matched to a gene: 5. Looked up from germline, CDR1 is MGHRA and CDR2 is YSYEKL. The CDR3 loop is CASSNDRGPYEQYF. The CDR3 region has the DNA TGCGCCAGCAGCAACGACAGGGGTCCCTACGAGCAGTACTTC.

V and J are TRBV4-3 and TRBJ2-7, with D maybe TRBD1 (6 bases). The CDR3 consists of 14 residues. CDR1 and CDR2 from the germline V gene are LGHNA and YSLEER. V lost 1 base and J lost 4, with 11 bases in between. DNA for the CDR3: TGCGCCAGCAGCCAAGGGACAGCCTCGTACGAGCAGTACTTC. This sequence encodes CASSQGTASYEQYF.

The chain recombines TRBV19 with TRBJ1-1, with 7 bases aligning to TRBD1. CDR1 is LNHDA, CDR2 SQIVND, per germline (reference sequence). CDR3 size: 14 residues. The J segment lost 6 bases and the V segment lost 4 bases, leaving 8 bases of the junction unmatched. The CDR3 DNA reads as TGTGCCAGTAGTACCGACAGGGTATCGGCTGAAGCTTTCTTT. Residues: CASSTDRVSAEAFF.